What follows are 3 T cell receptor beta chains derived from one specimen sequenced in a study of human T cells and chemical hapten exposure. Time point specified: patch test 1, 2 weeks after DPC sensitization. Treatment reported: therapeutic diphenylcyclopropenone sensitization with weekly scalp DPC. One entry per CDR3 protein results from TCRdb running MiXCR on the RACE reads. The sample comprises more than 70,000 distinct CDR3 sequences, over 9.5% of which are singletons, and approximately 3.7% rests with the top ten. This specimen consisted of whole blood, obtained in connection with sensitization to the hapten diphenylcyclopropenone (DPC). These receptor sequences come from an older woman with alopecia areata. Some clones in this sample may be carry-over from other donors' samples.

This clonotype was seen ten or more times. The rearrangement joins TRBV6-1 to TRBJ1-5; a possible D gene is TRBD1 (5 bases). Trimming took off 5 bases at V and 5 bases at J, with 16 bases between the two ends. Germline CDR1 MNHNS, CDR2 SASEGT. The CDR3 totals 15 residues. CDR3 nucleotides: TGTGCCAGCAGTACAATGGGAGACAGATATCAGCCCCAGCATTTT. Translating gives CASSTMGDRYQPQHF.

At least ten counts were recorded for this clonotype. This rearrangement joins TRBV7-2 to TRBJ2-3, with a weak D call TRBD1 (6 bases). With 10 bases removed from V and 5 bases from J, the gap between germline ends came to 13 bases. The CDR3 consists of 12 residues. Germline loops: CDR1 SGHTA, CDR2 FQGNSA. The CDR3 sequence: CAIRTALDTQYF. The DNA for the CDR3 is TGTGCCATTCGGACAGCCTTAGATACGCAGTATTTT.

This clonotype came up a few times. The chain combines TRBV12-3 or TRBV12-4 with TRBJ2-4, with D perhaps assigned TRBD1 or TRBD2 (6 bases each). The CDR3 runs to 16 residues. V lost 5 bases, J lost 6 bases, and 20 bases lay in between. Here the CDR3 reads CASSSLFVGGRNIQYF. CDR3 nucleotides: TGTGCCAGCAGTAGTTTATTTGTTGGGGGGCGAAACATTCAGTACTTC.